Listed below are T cell receptor beta chains from one sample, sequenced in a study of blood T cell repertoires in COVID-19. Libraries were prepared by immunoSEQ multiplex PCR; TCRdb keeps only in-frame clonotypes and omits some of them. The sample lists nearly 350,000 clones, 80% to 90% occurring once. Source material: peripheral blood. These TCRs come from a man aged 25-45 years with active or convalescent COVID-19. Both conserved end residues are trimmed from each CDR3. A D gene is named only where the DNA matches it firmly. Not every row has a clone size; where given, it reads once, few, many or a size class.

j_gene | v_gene | abundance | d_gene | CDR3aa
TRBJ1-6 | TRBV4-1 | . | . | ASSQDRTQNSPLH
TRBJ2-1 | TRBV27 | . | TRBD2 | ASSLIGGYNEQF
TRBJ2-7 | TRBV19 | . | . | ASRSRGDSGEQY
TRBJ2-4 | TRBV19 | . | . | ASSIGGQGSIQY
TRBJ2-7 | TRBV6-6 | few | . | ASSYSRYEQY
TRBJ2-3 | TRBV18 | once | . | ASSPADTQY
TRBJ1-2 | TRBV6-5 | . | . | ASSYEQGIRGYT
TRBJ2-7 | TRBV11-3 | . | . | ASSMGPNYWEQY
TRBJ2-1 | TRBV2 | . | TRBD2 | ASSEGGRLAGGIDVGI
TRBJ1-5 | TRBV6-5 | . | . | ASSWGPSQPQH
TRBJ2-3 | TRBV13 | few | . | ASSPLGGGTDTQY
TRBJ2-7 | TRBV5-1 | . | . | ASSFTSSSYEQY
TRBJ1-2 | TRBV5-4 | . | TRBD1 | ASSPGQGAYGYT
TRBJ2-2 | TRBV30 | . | TRBD1 | ALGQGAVGELF
TRBJ2-6 | TRBV5-1 | . | . | ASSLRSSGANVLT
TRBJ2-7 | TRBV4-3 | once | TRBD1 | ASSHQTGYEQY
TRBJ2-7 | TRBV5-1 | . | TRBD1 | ASSLGDSIYEQY
TRBJ2-1 | TRBV28 | . | . | ASSLIRGSRYNEQF
TRBJ2-7 | TRBV6-2/TRBV6-3 | . | . | ASSYPTYEQY
TRBJ2-7 | TRBV7-2 | . | . | ASSLLGLEQY
TRBJ1-2 | TRBV29-1 | once | TRBD1 | SVRQGPYGYT
TRBJ1-6 | TRBV5-1 | . | . | ASSLVLTGNSPLH
TRBJ1-4 | TRBV6-2/TRBV6-3 | . | . | ASSYSAGSRNEKLF
TRBJ1-5 | TRBV16 | . | TRBD1 | ASSQRVTGVSEQPQH
TRBJ1-1 | TRBV29-1 | . | . | SSQAQGWNTEAF
TRBJ1-3 | TRBV5-6 | . | . | ASSLDRGNTIY
TRBJ2-7 | TRBV5-4 | . | TRBD2 | ASSSLAGVTSYEQY
TRBJ1-2 | TRBV5-1 | few | TRBD1 | ASSLGDRVGGYT
TRBJ1-1 | TRBV7-9 | . | TRBD1 | ASSFHRGNTEAF
TRBJ1-6 | TRBV18 | . | . | ASSPRTVQIGSPLH
TRBJ2-5 | TRBV5-4 | few | . | ASSVRPREETQY
TRBJ1-2 | TRBV28 | . | . | ASGGKAVSGGYT
TRBJ2-7 | TRBV7-2 | . | TRBD2 | ASSLEPSGSVAYEQY
TRBJ2-3 | TRBV7-2 | . | . | ASSLEAAPSTDTQY
TRBJ1-5 | TRBV6-2/TRBV6-3 | . | . | ASSPGFQPQH
TRBJ1-1 | TRBV5-1 | . | . | ASSLSGYGSRNTEAF
TRBJ1-1 | TRBV7-3 | . | . | ASSLMEYTEAF
TRBJ2-1 | TRBV11-3 | . | . | ASGRSYNEQF
TRBJ1-2 | TRBV4-1 | . | . | ASSRAGTAGYT
TRBJ1-2 | TRBV21-1 | . | . | ASSAGAGWGNYGYT
TRBJ1-4 | TRBV5-6 | . | . | ASSLDWASEKLF
TRBJ2-2 | TRBV6-5 | . | TRBD2 | ASSYSPAGGTGELF
TRBJ2-1 | TRBV11-3 | . | TRBD2 | ASSLEPARPGGADEQF
TRBJ2-3 | TRBV27 | once | . | ASSLQGDTQY
TRBJ1-1 | TRBV14 | . | . | ASSLYRSEAF
TRBJ1-4 | TRBV7-9 | few | . | ASSFLGQPNEKLF
TRBJ1-5 | TRBV9 | once | . | ASSPTTLYSNQPQH
TRBJ1-2 | TRBV30 | . | . | AWSVRQSFSFDGYT
TRBJ2-1 | TRBV7-2 | . | . | ASTTSGRDEQF
TRBJ2-7 | TRBV5-1 | . | TRBD2 | ASSLGLAGAGEQY
TRBJ1-2 | TRBV28 | . | . | ASSLGQGQLYGYT
TRBJ2-3 | TRBV10-3 | . | TRBD2 | ATRRAGGLRDTQY
TRBJ1-5 | TRBV7-6 | . | . | ASSPRLGVNQPQH
TRBJ2-1 | TRBV15 | once | TRBD2 | ATSRDPGLSYNEQF
TRBJ2-3 | TRBV7-2 | . | TRBD2 | ASSLHPGTSGGTDTQY
TRBJ2-7 | TRBV30 | . | TRBD1 | AWRDRAHHEQY
TRBJ2-6 | TRBV5-4 | . | TRBD2 | ASSWEGRGANVLT